Sequencing of this T cell receptor beta chain was carried out in a study of regulatory T cells in long-lasting Graves disease (dated by TCRdb to about 2021). For the wider study: Newly diagnosed Graves' disease patients had taken antithyroid drugs for less than 3 months. Peripheral blood TCR sequencing and RNA sequencing compared persistent Graves' disease patients with newly diagnosed Graves' disease patients. TCR sequencing covered roughly 13 persistent and roughly 20 newly diagnosed Graves' disease patients, approximately 33 samples in total. The study took place in China and was registered as a clinical trial. The investigation overall reported the following: Sequencing and analysis were limited to the TCR beta chain. Patients with persistent disease shared more public clonotypes (around 2,500) than newly diagnosed patients did (around 980). Compared with newly diagnosed patients, persistent Graves' disease patients had lower TCR Shannon entropy and fewer highly expanded clones, which suggests clonal expansion. Because the primary lesion, thyroid tissue, could not be accessed, the study looked at peripheral blood alone. As a limitation, the authors acknowledged that the small sample size may reduce accuracy. Preferential use of TRBV28, TRBJ1-2 and TRBJ2-5 was observed in persistent disease, whereas TRBV20-1 and TRBJ2-1 were favored in newly diagnosed disease.

Trimming at the junction amounts to 1 base on V and 7 bases on J, and the germline ends lie 10 bases apart. The germline V gene supplies CDR1 SGHTA and CDR2 FQGNSA. The CDR3 goes from the cysteine to the phenylalanine over 14 residues. CDR3 DNA is the only sequence kept; it has 42 bases, read in frame from the first base. Library creation used multiplex PCR. TCRdb lists the instrument as Illumina HiSeq 4000. To build TCR beta libraries, CDR3 regions were amplified by Arm-PCR using iRepertoire HTBI primers. PCR products were gel purified before sequencing. The paper's processing steps were these. Gene usage analysis of CDR3 amino acid clonotypes relied on the 55 to 80 TRBV and about 15 TRBJ segments identified across samples. COPE and FqMerger were used to merge the filtered high-quality paired reads into contigs. BLAST was used to align contigs to the IMGT TRBV, TRBD and TRBJ reference genes, and CDR3 was defined following IMGT. Any clonotype with a frequency above 0.1% was classified as a highly expanded clone. Repertoire diversity was measured by Shannon entropy, and V-J evenness by the Gini coefficient. A clonotype was considered public if more than one individual shared it. Using fastp at Q25 and MiXCR, TCRdb reprocessed the public reads and kept productive beta chains. Rows merge per CDR3 protein into single entries with the most common DNA and genes. TCRdb's processing, not the authors' own work, is the source of the V and J calls. Across this sample there are about 620,000 distinct CDR3 sequences, with around 15% seen only once. Of the sample, around a sixth falls within the top ten clones.

The time point tag for this specimen amounts to: newly diagnosed GD, antithyroid drugs for less than 3 months. For both TCR sequencing and RNA sequencing, RNA was extracted from PBMCs in TRIzol. The diagnosis of Graves' disease was made according to American Thyroid Association guidelines. The patients came from an endocrinology department in Xi'an, China. Each patient gave about 9.1 milliliters of peripheral blood, collected in an EDTA anticoagulant tube. Ficoll Paque Plus density gradient separation was used to isolate PBMCs, and no further T cell sorting was done. An Agilent 2100 Bioanalyzer and agarose gel were used to check RNA quality, and a NanoDrop 2000 was used to measure RNA concentration. For this clonotype: Its antigen specificity is not known. One base away there is no much larger clone; base qualities are not given.

These data were also filed under a second study, of T cells in Graves' hyperthyroidism and ophthalmopathy. As noted in the second study: A patient counted as having stable Graves' hyperthyroidism if no progression to ophthalmopathy occurred over 18 months of follow-up. Hyperthyroidism patients were aged 18 to 65 years and newly diagnosed, with disease duration of less than 2 months. Any patient with an uncontrolled infection, another autoimmune disease, pregnancy or lactation was excluded. Diagnoses relied on clinical symptoms, serum thyroxine and TRAb, thyroid ultrasound and orbital computed tomography. A first-round RT-PCR of the TCR CDR3 used the HTBI primer set with the Qiagen OneStep RT-PCR kit. Most expanded thyroid clonotypes (frequency above 0.001) were also detected in blood, suggesting blood repertoires may reflect thyroid immune responses. A model built on a 13 V-J signature distinguished ophthalmopathy from stable hyperthyroidism, reaching 85% to 90% sensitivity and under 84% specificity in cross-validation and 80%/75% in testing. During validation, the model predicted progression to ophthalmopathy a median of roughly six months ahead of onset, with around 65% sensitivity and about 72% specificity. A discovery cohort of about 96 patients, roughly 45 with Graves' ophthalmopathy and more than 55 with stable Graves' hyperthyroidism, was used to find distinguishing TCR V-J signatures. An independent validation cohort of 18 to 20 hyperthyroidism patients and approximately 16 patients who later progressed to ophthalmopathy tested prospective prediction of ophthalmopathy. The roughly 91 discovery patients were randomly divided into training and test sets at a 7:3 ratio. In more than five Graves' hyperthyroidism patients, the study also compared T-cell repertoires from thyroid tissue with T-cell repertoires from blood. Once sampling was done, hyperthyroidism patients were given methimazole at a starting dose of 30 mg daily, whereas ophthalmopathy patients were given high-dose intravenous methylprednisolone. A second multiplex PCR round built the libraries, followed by size selection and purification. Paired-end sequencing of the libraries was performed with 100 bp reads on an Illumina HiSeq2000. SOAPnuke was used to process the raw data, throwing out any read that contained adapters or uncalled bases, had a mean Phred below 15, or lacked an exact constant-primer or identifier match. High-quality paired reads were merged using COPE v1.2.5, and each unique nucleotide sequence was defined as a clonotype. MiTCR v1.1 was used to align clonotypes to the IMGT TRBV, TRBD and TRBJ reference segments. The analysis included only V-J combinations with a frequency above 0.0001, which together covered 98% to 99.2% of the repertoires. A TCS score was defined as the ratio between F50 (clonal expansion) and ExV (chaos), using BLOSUM62-based TCRdist between CDR3 peptides within each V-J. Welch's t-statistics and random forest reduced roughly 540 V-J features to some 14, which were used in a naive Bayes classifier (R e1071). Sample size was not statistically predetermined, and blinding of investigators to group allocation was not performed. TCR Vbeta CDR3 sequencing of fewer than 150 peripheral blood samples (43 ophthalmopathy, roughly 72 hyperthyroidism and approximately 17 progressor patients) is reported in the paper.

Specimen: peripheral blood mononuclear cells (PBMCs), collected at new diagnosis, from a patient treated with antithyroid drugs. Here the chain combines TRBV7-2 and TRBJ2-2; TRBD1 might be the D gene, on 5 matching bases. This receptor was obtained from a woman aged 30 to 39 with Graves disease. Donor details come from another sample of the same person, matched by shared clones. The nucleotide sequence is given as TGTGCCAGCAGCTTAGGGGGCTCTATCGGGGAGCTGTTTTTT. This encodes CASSLGGSIGELFF.